Below, 10 T cell receptor beta chains from the same sample are listed, as sequenced in a study of early T cells in non-severe SARS-CoV-2 infection. TCRdb re-analysed the 5' RACE reads in MiXCR, keeping a single row per CDR3 protein. The sample contains around 30,000 distinct CDR3 sequences, 4% to 5.5% of which appear only once. Sequences were obtained from whole blood. The receptors were gathered from an adult who was a healthcare worker with PCR-confirmed SARS-CoV-2 infection or an uninfected control (not recorded which).

This clonotype was found a few times. This chain uses TRBV6-4 with TRBJ1-6; 7 bases fit TRBD1. With V trimmed by 2 bases and J by 8 bases, 3 bases remained unmatched. From germline, CDR1 is MRHNA and CDR2 SNTAGT. This CDR3 has 14 residues. The CDR3 sequence is CASSDRDSHSPLHF. CDR3 in DNA: TGTGCCAGCAGTGACCGGGACAGTCATTCACCCCTCCACTTT.

This clonotype was seen more than once but under ten times. This chain connects TRBV5-1 to TRBJ2-7; tentative D call: TRBD2 (6 bases). V lost 1 base, J lost 3 bases, and 11 bases lay in between. CDR1 SGHRS and CDR2 YFSETQ come from the germline V gene. The CDR3 covers 14 residues. The CDR3 nucleotides are TGCGCCAGCAGCTTGTACGGGAGCAACTACGAGCAGTACTTC. As protein: CASSLYGSNYEQYF.

The rearrangement links TRBV6-5 to TRBJ1-1; possible D gene TRBD1, 5 bases. The germline V and J ends were trimmed by 5 bases and 1 base, with 11 bases remaining between them. The CDR3 has 14 amino acids. Germline loops: CDR1 MNHEY, CDR2 SVGAGI. CDR3 amino acids: CASSPVGANTEAFF. The CDR3 DNA reads as TGTGCCAGCAGTCCTGTAGGGGCGAACACTGAAGCTTTCTTT.

The chain is built from TRBV5-6 and TRBJ2-7; 7 bases match TRBD1. Trimming took 4 bases from V and 4 from J; bases not matched to a gene: 11. This CDR3 has 15 residues. CDR1 is SGHDT and CDR2 is YYEEEE in the germline V gene. The DNA for the CDR3 is TGTGCCAGCAGCACTAAGACAGGGATTGCGTACGAGCAGTACTTC. This translates into CASSTKTGIAYEQYF.

This clonotype was counted at least ten times. The rearrangement joins TRBV3-1 to TRBJ2-5, with D perhaps matching TRBD2 (5 bases). The CDR3 consists of 12 residues. Germline V lookup: CDR1 LGHDT, CDR2 YNNKEL (reference sequence). The V and J ends lost 3 bases and 7 bases respectively, with 9 bases between them. The CDR3 sequence is CASSHPGWTQYF. The CDR3 DNA sequence: TGTGCCAGCAGCCATCCGGGGTGGACCCAGTACTTC.

This clonotype appeared many times. The chain is built from TRBV7-2 and TRBJ2-7; 7 nucleotides line up with TRBD1. The germline CDR1 and CDR2 sequences are SGHTA and FQGNSA. V lost 5 bases, J lost 3 bases, and 10 bases stayed unmatched. This CDR3 region has 15 residues. The CDR3 bases are TGTGCCAGCAGCCCACGACAGGGAAGTATCTACGAGCAGTACTTC. Protein sequence: CASSPRQGSIYEQYF. The variable domain in full, completed from reference TRBV7-2 and TRBJ2-7, reads GAGVSQSPSNKVTEKGKDVELRCDPISGHTALYWYRQSLGQGLEFLIYFQGNSAPDKSGLPSDRFSAERTGGSVSTLTIQRTQQEDSAVYLCASSPRQGSIYEQYFGPGTRLTVT.

This clonotype was recorded at least ten times. The gene calls are TRBV7-2 and TRBJ2-4; D is ambiguous. Trimming shortened V by 5 bases and J by 1 base, and 15 bases separated the two germline ends. Looked up from germline, CDR1 is SGHTA and CDR2 is FQGNSA. CDR3 length: 16 residues. The CDR3 nucleotides are TGTGCCAGCAGCCACCAAGGTCACGGGGCCAAAAACATTCAGTACTTC. Its protein is CASSHQGHGAKNIQYF.

The sample holds many counts of this clonotype. This chain links TRBV20-1 with TRBJ1-1, with 7 bases fitting TRBD1. Germline trimming cut 2 bases from V and 1 base from J; bases unmatched to any gene: 7. Per the germline V gene, CDR1 is DFQATT and CDR2 is SNEGSKA (reference sequence). This CDR3 is built from 15 residues. This CDR3 is CSARRQGVGNTEAFF. CDR3 DNA: TGCAGTGCTAGACGTCAGGGGGTGGGGAACACTGAAGCTTTCTTT.

The table lists this clonotype with many counts. The rearrangement joins TRBV7-2 to TRBJ2-4; unclear D gene. Germline V CDR1 and CDR2: SGHTA, FQGNSA. Deletions cut 0 bases from V and 0 bases from J, with 6 bases between. The CDR3 length is 15 residues. CDR3 DNA sequence: TGTGCCAGCAGCTTAGCTAGAGCAGCCAAAAACATTCAGTACTTC. It codes for CASSLARAAKNIQYF.

This clonotype was picked up many times. This chain links TRBV6-1 with TRBJ1-5; D gene unclear. V lost 1 base to trimming and J lost 0 bases, with 10 bases between them. The CDR3 length is 16 residues. Germline CDR1 and CDR2: MNHNS and SASEGT. The CDR3 is CASSEGSQYSNQPQHF. The CDR3 DNA reads as TGTGCCAGCAGTGAAGGGTCACAGTATAGCAATCAGCCCCAGCATTTT.